This paragraph reports one T cell receptor beta chain. Those donating, healthy Caucasian individuals from Russia, were aged roughly 6 to 100. Then a second PCR, running about 6 to 11 cycles, was carried out with a sample-barcoded 5' primer and a J-beta primer mix. TCRdb called the 5' RACE reads again in MiXCR, with one record for every CDR3 protein. The profile shows some 1.6 million distinct CDR3 sequences, 30% to 40% of them singletons. The CDR3 spans 13 residues. Germline CDR1 and CDR2: LNHNV and YYDKDF (reference sequence). Trimming cost V 2 bases and J 2 bases, with 4 bases left between them. This sample is part of a study of blood T cells in healthy people across ages.

The receptor was derived from a woman aged 25 to 39 in good health. The V and J genes are TRBV15 and TRBJ2-1, with no clear D. The sequenced material came from blood. The CDR3 sequence is CATSRRPYNEQFF. CDR3 nucleotide sequence: TGTGCCACCAGCAGAAGGCCCTACAATGAGCAGTTCTTC.